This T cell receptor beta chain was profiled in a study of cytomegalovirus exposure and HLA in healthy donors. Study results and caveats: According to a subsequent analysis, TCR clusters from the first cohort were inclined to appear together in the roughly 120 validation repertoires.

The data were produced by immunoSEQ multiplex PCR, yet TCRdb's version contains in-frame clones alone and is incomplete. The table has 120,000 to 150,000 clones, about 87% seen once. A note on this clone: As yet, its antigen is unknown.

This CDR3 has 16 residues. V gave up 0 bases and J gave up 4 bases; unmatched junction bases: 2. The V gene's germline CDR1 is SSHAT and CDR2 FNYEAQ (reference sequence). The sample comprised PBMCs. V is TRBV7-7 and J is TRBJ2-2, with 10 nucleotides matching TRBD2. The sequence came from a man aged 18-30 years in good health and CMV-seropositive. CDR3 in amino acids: CASSLAGTSATGELFF. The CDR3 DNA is TGTGCCAGCAGCTTAGCCGGGACTAGCGCCACCGGGGAGCTGTTTTTT.